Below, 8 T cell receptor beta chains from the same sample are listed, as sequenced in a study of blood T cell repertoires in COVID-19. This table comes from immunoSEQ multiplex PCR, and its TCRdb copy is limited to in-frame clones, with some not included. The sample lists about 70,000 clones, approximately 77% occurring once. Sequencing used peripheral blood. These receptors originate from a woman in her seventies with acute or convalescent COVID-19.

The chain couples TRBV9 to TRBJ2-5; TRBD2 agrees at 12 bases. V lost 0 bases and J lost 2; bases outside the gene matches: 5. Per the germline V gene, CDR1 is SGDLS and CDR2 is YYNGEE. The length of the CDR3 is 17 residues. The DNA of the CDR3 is TGTGCCAGCAGCGTAGGGGCTAGCGGGGGGGCGCAAGAGACCCAGTACTTC. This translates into CASSVGASGGAQETQYF.

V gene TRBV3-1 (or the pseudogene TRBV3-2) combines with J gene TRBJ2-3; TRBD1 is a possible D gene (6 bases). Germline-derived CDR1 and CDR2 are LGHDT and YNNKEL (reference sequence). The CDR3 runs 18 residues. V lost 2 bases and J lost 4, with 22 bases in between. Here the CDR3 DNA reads TGTGCCAGCAGCCAAAGAAGGGCTTGGGCAGGGGTGGCAGATACGCAGTATTTT. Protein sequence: CASSQRRAWAGVADTQYF.

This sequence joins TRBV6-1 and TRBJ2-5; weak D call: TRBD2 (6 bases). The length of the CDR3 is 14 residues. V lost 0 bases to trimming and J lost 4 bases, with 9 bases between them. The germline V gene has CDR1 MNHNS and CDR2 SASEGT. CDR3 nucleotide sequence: TGTGCCAGCAGTGAAGCATGGGAGGCAGAGACCCAGTACTTC. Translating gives CASSEAWEAETQYF.

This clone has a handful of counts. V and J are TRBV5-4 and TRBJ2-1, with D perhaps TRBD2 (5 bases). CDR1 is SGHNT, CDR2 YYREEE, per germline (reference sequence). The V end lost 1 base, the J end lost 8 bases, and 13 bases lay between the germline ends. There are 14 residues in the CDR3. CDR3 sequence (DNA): TGTGCCAGCAGCTTGACAAGACTAAGCGATGAGCAGTTCTTC. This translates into CASSLTRLSDEQFF.

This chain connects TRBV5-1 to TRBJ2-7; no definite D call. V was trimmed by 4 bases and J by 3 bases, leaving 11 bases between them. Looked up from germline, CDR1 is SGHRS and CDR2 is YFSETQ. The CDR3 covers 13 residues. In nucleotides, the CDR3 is TGCGCCAGCAGCGGAGAGACGGGCTACGAGCAGTACTTC. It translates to CASSGETGYEQYF.

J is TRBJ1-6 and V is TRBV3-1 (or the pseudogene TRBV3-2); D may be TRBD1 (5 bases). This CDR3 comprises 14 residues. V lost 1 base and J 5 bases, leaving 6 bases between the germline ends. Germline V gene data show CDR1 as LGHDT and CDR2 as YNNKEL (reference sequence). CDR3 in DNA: TGTGCCAGCAGCCAAGGACAGAATAATTCACCCCTCCACTTT. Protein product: CASSQGQNNSPLHF.

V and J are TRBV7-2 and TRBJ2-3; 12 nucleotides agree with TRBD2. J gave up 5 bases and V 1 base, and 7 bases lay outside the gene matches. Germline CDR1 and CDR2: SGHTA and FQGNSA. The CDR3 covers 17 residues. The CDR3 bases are TGTGCCAGCAGCTTAGTAGCTAGCGGGGGGGCAGTAGATACGCAGTATTTT. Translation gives CASSLVASGGAVDTQYF.

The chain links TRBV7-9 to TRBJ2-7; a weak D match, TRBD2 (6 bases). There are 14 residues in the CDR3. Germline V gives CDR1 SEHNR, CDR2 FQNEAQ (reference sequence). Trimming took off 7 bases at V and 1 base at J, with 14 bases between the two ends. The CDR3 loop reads CASTKAGGSYEQYF. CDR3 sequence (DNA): TGTGCCAGCACCAAGGCCGGAGGGTCCTACGAGCAGTACTTC.